This T cell receptor (beta chain) emerged from a study of cytomegalovirus exposure and HLA in healthy donors. Study summary: The study's early data release held 75 million to 95 million unique TCRs from HLA-typed donors.

13 Jbeta primers and 60 Vbeta primers were used for the PCR. Assay: immunoSEQ multiplex PCR; the TCRdb copy retains only in-frame clones and omits some. The listing contains 100,000 or so clones. The CDR3 loop spans 20 amino acids. The V and J ends lost 0 bases and 3 bases, in that order; junction bases with no gene match: 16. Germline values: CDR1 LNHDA, CDR2 SQIVND (reference sequence). This sequence originates from a man over 45 in good health and CMV-seronegative. Sequenced input: PBMCs. V is TRBV19 and J is TRBJ2-2, with 7 bases lining up with TRBD2. The chain's CDR3 is CASSIDGAWRQGGDTGELFF. The CDR3, as DNA: TGTGCCAGTAGTATAGATGGTGCTTGGAGGCAGGGAGGGGACACCGGGGAGCTGTTTTTT.